This T cell receptor (beta chain) was retrieved from a study of cytomegalovirus exposure and HLA in healthy donors. Regarding this clone: Its specificity is unknown.

The PCR ran on 60 Vbeta and 13 Jbeta primers. TCRdb keeps only in-frame clones here, not all; method: immunoSEQ multiplex PCR. Among some 180,000 clones listed, 9.5% were seen once. V gave up 3 bases and J gave up 7 bases, with 10 bases separating them. CDR1 and CDR2 (germline): SGHRS, YFSETQ. This CDR3 contains 13 residues. General observations from the study: Across all donors, roughly uniform sequencing depth was an assumption of the presence/absence analyses. TCR beta sequences reportedly predicted most subjects' HLA-A and HLA-B alleles accurately. Reports indicated that the classifier achieved high specificity and sensitivity in diagnosing cytomegalovirus status.

J is TRBJ1-4 and V is TRBV5-1, with unresolved D. Sequencing was carried out using PBMCs. The sequence derives from a woman younger than 45 in good health and CMV-seropositive. The CDR3 protein is CASSSGSLEKLFF. Here the CDR3 DNA reads TGCGCCAGCAGCTCCGGGAGCCTTGAAAAACTGTTTTTT.